These 3 T cell receptor beta chains came from one sample sequenced in a study of blood T cell repertoires in COVID-19 (TCRdb year 2020). Receptor amplification or capture employed the immunoSEQ multiplex PCR assay. The table comes from immuneACCESS by way of TCRdb, which keeps in-frame sequences with V and J called. Part of the clones is missing from these tables; in studies checked, under half for an unresolved V gene and the rest for unknown reasons. The sample table contains under 200,000 clones; only one count was recorded for around 77% of them. Jointly, the top ten make up roughly 3.1% of the sample. Sequencing was performed on peripheral blood. All receptors derive from a man aged 65 to 79 with acute or convalescent COVID-19.

The J gene is TRBJ2-3, the V gene TRBV24-1; TRBD1 matches at 10 bases. This CDR3 is built from 14 residues. Germline trimming cut 9 bases from V and 3 bases from J; bases unmatched to any gene: 5. In germline, CDR1 is KGHDR, CDR2 SFDVKD. CDR3: CATARGQGTDTQYF. The CDR3 DNA sequence: TGTGCCACCGCCCGGGGACAGGGGACAGATACGCAGTATTTT.

This clone occurred a few times. The chain joins TRBV18 to TRBJ2-1, with 10 bases fitting TRBD1. The junction had 11 bases not matched to a gene; V was cut back by 4 bases and J by 8 bases. The CDR3 has 16 residues. Germline loops: CDR1 KGHSH, CDR2 LQKENI. CDR3 bases: TGTGCCAGCTCACGTATTGACAGGGGGCTGAGCGATGAGCAGTTCTTC. Translation: CASSRIDRGLSDEQFF.

This chain connects TRBV12-5 to TRBJ1-1, with D perhaps TRBD1 (5 bases). Germline CDR1 reads LGHNT; CDR2 reads FRNRAP. V was clipped by 6 bases and J by 3 bases, with 23 bases between them. The CDR3 is 17 residues long. This CDR3 reads CASGSRPQGIEDTEAFF. The DNA of the CDR3 is TGTGCTAGTGGCTCTCGGCCCCAGGGAATTGAGGACACTGAAGCTTTCTTT.